This T cell receptor beta chain was sequenced for a study of blood T cell repertoires in COVID-19. This clone was counted many times. The protocol was immunoSEQ multiplex PCR, while the TCRdb copy is restricted to in-frame clones and leaves out a portion. The table has some 160,000 clones, around three quarters seen once. Trimming stripped 0 bases from V and 4 bases from J, with 7 bases between. The CDR3 totals 14 residues. Germline V gene sequence: CDR1 MGHRA, CDR2 YSYEKL. The source is a man aged 50 or older with active or convalescent COVID-19. This chain uses TRBV4-1 with TRBJ2-1; possibly TRBD2 for D (6 bases). The material sequenced was peripheral blood. The DNA for the CDR3 is TGCGCCAGCAGCCAAGATGCGGGGTACAATGAGCAGTTCTTC. This gives the protein CASSQDAGYNEQFF.